Listed below are T cell receptor beta chains from one sample, sequenced in a study of T-cell reconstitution after alpha-beta-depleted transplantation in children. TCRdb re-called the PCR reads through MiXCR, storing one row per CDR3 protein. The sample has around 600,000 distinct CDR3 sequences; about 23% are singletons. The specimen was PBMCs, mostly from graft donor cells, collected 360 days after TCRalphabeta/CD19-depleted stem cell transplant. These receptors were taken from a boy under two years old who had a stem cell transplant for acute myeloid leukemia, so the T cells may come from the graft donor. CDR3s include the opening cysteine and the closing phenylalanine or tryptophan. The D gene is left open where the match is weak. Clone size appears in some rows only: once, few, many, or a class for an expanded clone.

j_call d_call clone_size v_call cdr3_aa cdr3_nt
TRBJ2-2 TRBD1 . TRBV9 CASSPTGQGPIGELFF TGTGCCAGCAGCCCGACGGGACAGGGCCCAATCGGGGAGCTGTTTTTT
TRBJ1-6 TRBD1 . TRBV10-3 CAISGTGSGNSPLHF TGTGCCATCAGTGGGACAGGGAGCGGTAATTCACCCCTCCACTTT
TRBJ2-5 . . TRBV29-1 CSVEEESNQETQYF TGCAGCGTTGAAGAGGAATCGAACCAGGAGACCCAGTACTTC
TRBJ2-1 . . TRBV12-5 CASGLADGTPGVF TGTGCTAGTGGTTTGGCAGACGGGACACCAGGGGTCTTC
TRBJ1-4 . few TRBV20-1 CSAQGGFAEKLFF TGCAGTGCTCAAGGAGGGTTCGCTGAAAAACTGTTTTTT
TRBJ2-2 TRBD2 . TRBV11-2 CASSFLVGGGPGELFF TGTGCCAGCAGCTTCCTTGTGGGCGGGGGGCCCGGGGAGCTGTTTTTT
TRBJ2-3 . . TRBV20-1 CSARRGVNTQYF TGCAGTGCCAGAAGGGGGGTCAATACGCAGTATTTT
TRBJ2-3 . . TRBV7-2 CASSFRPFRTDTQYF TGTGCCAGCAGCTTCAGACCGTTTCGCACAGATACGCAGTATTTT
TRBJ1-1 . . TRBV2 CASRREEIMNTEAFF TGTGCCAGCAGGAGGGAGGAGATTATGAACACTGAAGCTTTCTTT
TRBJ1-5 . many TRBV29-1 CSVGSDSNQPQHF TGCAGCGTTGGATCGGATAGCAATCAGCCCCAGCATTTT
TRBJ2-4 . many TRBV5-1 CASSSTGNIQYF TGCGCCAGCAGCTCTACAGGGAACATTCAGTACTTC
TRBJ1-6 TRBD1 few TRBV12-3/TRBV12-4 CASSFTGVRSPLHF TGTGCCAGCAGTTTCACAGGGGTCAGATCACCCCTCCACTTT
TRBJ2-3 TRBD2 many TRBV7-8 CASSYRLAGGTDTQYF TGTGCCAGCAGCTACCGACTAGCGGGAGGCACAGATACGCAGTATTTT
TRBJ2-5 . many TRBV2 CASKGDVQETQYF TGTGCCAGCAAGGGTGATGTTCAAGAGACCCAGTACTTC
TRBJ1-6 . . TRBV28 CASSSGRVSPLHF TGTGCCAGCAGTTCTGGCAGGGTTTCACCCCTCCACTTT
TRBJ1-5 . few TRBV29-1 CSVGGGRVGQPQHF TGCAGCGTGGGAGGAGGTAGGGTTGGACAGCCCCAGCATTTT
TRBJ1-1 . . TRBV5-1 CASRNDASANTEAFF TGCGCCAGCAGGAACGACGCTTCTGCGAACACTGAAGCTTTCTTT
TRBJ1-1 TRBD1 few TRBV15 CATSRSWGTGEAMNTEAFF TGTGCCACCAGCAGAAGTTGGGGGACAGGGGAGGCGATGAACACTGAAGCTTTCTTT
TRBJ2-1 TRBD1 many TRBV5-6 CASSIRQGTGDEQFF TGTGCCAGCAGCATCCGACAGGGAACTGGGGATGAGCAGTTCTTC
TRBJ1-5 . few TRBV27 CASSFRGYGGFNQPQHF TGTGCCAGCAGTTTCAGGGGATATGGGGGGTTCAATCAGCCCCAGCATTTT